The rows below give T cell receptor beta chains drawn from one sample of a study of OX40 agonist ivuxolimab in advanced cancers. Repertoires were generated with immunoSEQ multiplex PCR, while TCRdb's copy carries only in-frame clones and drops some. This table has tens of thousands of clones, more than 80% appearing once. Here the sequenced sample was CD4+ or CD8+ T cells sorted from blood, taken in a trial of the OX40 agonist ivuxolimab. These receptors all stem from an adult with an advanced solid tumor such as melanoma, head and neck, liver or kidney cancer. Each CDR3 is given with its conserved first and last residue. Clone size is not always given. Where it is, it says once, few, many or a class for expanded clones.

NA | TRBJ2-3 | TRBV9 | CASSVGSTDTQYF
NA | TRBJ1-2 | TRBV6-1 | CASRRDYGYTF
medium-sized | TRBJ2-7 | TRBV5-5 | CASSLDNPSYEQYF
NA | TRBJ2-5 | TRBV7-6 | CASSLSRVVGNFQETQYF
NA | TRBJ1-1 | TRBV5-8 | CASSTGDRVYTEAFF
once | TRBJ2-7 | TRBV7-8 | CASSLGGRDMHSYEQYF
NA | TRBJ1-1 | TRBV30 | CAWSDTTRAFF
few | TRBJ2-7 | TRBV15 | CATSVTFGSYEQYF
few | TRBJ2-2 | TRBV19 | CASSFSGTPAGELFF
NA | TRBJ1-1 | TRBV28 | CASSLGSNPTEAFF
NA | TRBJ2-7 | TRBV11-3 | CASSPGLASEQYF
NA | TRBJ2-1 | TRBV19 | CASTPRREVVNEQFF
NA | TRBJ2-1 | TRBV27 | CASSQMGSYNEQFF
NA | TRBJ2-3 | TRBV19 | CASSGLSGEDTQYF
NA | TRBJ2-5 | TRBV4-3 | CASSQERGQGAETQYF
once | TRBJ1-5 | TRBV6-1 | CASSDRNNQPQHF
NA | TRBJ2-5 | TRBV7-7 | CASSLTQGLMETQYF
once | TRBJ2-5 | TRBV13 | CASSLDEGAETQYF
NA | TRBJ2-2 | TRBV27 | CASTPTGLAGLFTGELFF
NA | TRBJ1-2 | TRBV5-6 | CASSLMGQGQVYGYTF
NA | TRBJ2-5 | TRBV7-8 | CASSLVRGFLYQETQYF
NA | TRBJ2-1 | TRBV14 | CASSQVRVAYNEQFF
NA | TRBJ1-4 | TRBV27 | CASRRGTVTNEKLFF
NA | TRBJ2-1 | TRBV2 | CASSSSDGLYNEQFF
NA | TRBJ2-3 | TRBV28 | CASSDLRGPDTQYF
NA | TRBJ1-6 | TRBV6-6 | CASSYRTAVYSPLHF
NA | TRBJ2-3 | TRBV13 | CASSTGTEDTDTQYF
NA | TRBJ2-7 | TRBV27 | CASSYGPSYEQYF
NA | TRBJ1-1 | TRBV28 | CASSVTGGSMNTEAFF
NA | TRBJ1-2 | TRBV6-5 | CASSYSRDNYGYTF
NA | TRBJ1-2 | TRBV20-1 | CSAPRENGYTF
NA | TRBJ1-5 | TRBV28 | CASSSGTWLGNQPQHF
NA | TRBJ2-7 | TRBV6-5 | CASSPLEGRQYF
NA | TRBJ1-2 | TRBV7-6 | CASSSYPGGVYTF
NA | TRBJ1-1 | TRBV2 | CASKPRGGGYTEAFF
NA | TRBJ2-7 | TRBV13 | CASSLGGGYEQYF
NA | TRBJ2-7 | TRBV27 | CASSPYQGLSYEQYF
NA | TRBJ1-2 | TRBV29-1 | CSGGNGGGGYTF